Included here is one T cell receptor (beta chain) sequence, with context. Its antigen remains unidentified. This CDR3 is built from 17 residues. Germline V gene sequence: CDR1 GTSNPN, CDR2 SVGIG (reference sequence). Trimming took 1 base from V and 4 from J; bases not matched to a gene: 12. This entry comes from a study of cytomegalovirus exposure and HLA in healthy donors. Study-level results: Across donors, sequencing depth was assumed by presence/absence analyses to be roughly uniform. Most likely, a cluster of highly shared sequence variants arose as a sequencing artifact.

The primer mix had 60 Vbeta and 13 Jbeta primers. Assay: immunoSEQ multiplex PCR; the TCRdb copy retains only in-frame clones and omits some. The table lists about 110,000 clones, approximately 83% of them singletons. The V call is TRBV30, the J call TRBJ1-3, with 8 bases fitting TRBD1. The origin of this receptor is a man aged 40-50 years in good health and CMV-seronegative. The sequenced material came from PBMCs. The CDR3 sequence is CAWSALLTGGWGNTIYF. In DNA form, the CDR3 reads TGTGCCTGGAGTGCCCTTCTTACAGGGGGGTGGGGAAACACCATATATTTT.